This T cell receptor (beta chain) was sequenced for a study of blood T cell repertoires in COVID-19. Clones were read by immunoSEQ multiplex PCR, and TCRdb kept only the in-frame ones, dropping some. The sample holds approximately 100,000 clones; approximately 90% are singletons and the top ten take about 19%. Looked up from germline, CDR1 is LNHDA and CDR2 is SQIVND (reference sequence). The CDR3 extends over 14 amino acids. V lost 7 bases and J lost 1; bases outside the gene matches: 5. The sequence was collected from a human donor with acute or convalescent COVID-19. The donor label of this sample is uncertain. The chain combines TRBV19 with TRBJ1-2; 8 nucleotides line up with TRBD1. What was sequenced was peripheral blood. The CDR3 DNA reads TGTGCCAGTACGAGGACAGGGCTTAACTATGGCTACACCTTC. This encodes CASTRTGLNYGYTF.